The clone carrying this TCR beta chain was observed a handful of times. The antigen is not known. J gave up 8 bases and V 4 bases, and 5 bases lay outside the gene matches. Germline CDR1 MNHEY, CDR2 SVGEGT. The CDR3 has 13 residues. The data belong to a study of blood T cells in healthy people across ages. Study findings and constraints: Per-million-T-cell TCR beta diversity fell roughly linearly with age. Correlation between TCR beta diversity and naive T cell percentage was strong.

Combining a sample-barcoded 5' primer with a J-beta primer mix, a second PCR ran for roughly 6 to 12 cycles. In TCRdb, the 5' RACE reads were re-called with MiXCR into one record per CDR3 protein. The sample has roughly 860,000 distinct CDR3 sequences, 60% to 80% seen once. The authors drew around 11 milliliters of peripheral blood from each donor. The rearrangement uses TRBV6-2 or TRBV6-3 and TRBJ2-1; 7 bases align to TRBD2. The source of this sequence is a man aged 25-45 years in good health. Source material: blood. The CDR3 DNA sequence: TGTGCCAGCAGTTTGATTAGCGGGTATGAGCAGTTCTTC. The encoded protein is CASSLISGYEQFF.